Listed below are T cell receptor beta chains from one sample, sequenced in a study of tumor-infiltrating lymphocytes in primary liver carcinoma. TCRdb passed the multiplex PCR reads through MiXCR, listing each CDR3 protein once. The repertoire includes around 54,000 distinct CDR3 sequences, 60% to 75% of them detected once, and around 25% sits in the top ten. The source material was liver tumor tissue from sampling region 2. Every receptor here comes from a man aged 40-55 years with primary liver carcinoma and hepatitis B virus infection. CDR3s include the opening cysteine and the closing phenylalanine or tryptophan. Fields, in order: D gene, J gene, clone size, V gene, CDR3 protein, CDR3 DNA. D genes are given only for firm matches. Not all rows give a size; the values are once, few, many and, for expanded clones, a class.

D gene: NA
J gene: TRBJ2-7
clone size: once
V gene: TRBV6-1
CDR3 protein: CASGPWTGDRPYEQYF
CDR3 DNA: TGTGCCAGCGGTCCATGGACGGGGGATCGCCCCTACGAGCAGTACTTC

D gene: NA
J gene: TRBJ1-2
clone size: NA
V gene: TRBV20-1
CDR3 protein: CSAREGQGFGYTF
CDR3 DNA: TGCAGTGCTAGAGAGGGGCAGGGGTTTGGCTACACCTTC

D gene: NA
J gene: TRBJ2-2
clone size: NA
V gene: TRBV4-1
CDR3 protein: CASSQDPLRGADTGELLF
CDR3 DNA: TGCGCTAGCAGCCAAGATCCCCTTCGGGGAGCGGACACCGGGGAGCTGTTATTT

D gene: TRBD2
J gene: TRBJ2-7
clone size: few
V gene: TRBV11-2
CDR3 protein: CASSLSLGLAGGGYEQYF
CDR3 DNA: TGTGCCAGCAGTTTATCCCTTGGGCTAGCGGGAGGGGGGTACGAGCAGTACTTC

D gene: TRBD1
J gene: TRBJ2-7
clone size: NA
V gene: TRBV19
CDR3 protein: CASCWQGVHYEQYF
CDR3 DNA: TGTGCCAGTTGTTGGCAGGGGGTCCACTACGAGCAGTACTTC

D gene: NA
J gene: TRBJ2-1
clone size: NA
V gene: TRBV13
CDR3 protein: CAGSLEGSEQLF
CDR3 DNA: TGTGCCGGCAGCTTAGAGGGGTCTGAGCAGCTCTTC

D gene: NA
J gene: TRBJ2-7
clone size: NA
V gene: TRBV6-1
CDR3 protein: CASSATGGCRLTSYEQYF
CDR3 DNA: TGTGCCAGCAGTGCCACAGGCGGCTGCCGCCTGACCTCCTACGAGCAGTACTTC

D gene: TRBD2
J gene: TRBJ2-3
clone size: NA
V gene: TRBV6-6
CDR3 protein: CASRPRVTSLTETQYF
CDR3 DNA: TGTGCCAGCAGGCCCCGCGTGACTAGCCTCACAGAGACGCAGTATTTT

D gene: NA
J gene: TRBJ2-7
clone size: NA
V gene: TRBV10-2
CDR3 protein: CASSEGDSYEQYF
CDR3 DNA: TGCGCCAGCAGTGAGGGCGACTCCTACGAGCAGTACTTC

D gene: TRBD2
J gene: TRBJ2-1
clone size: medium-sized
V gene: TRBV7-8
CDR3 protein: CASRPPSGSYNEQFF
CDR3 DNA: TGTGCCAGCCGGCCCCCCAGCGGGAGTTACAATGAGCAGTTCTTC

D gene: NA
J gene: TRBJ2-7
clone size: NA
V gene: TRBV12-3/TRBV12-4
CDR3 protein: CASSKTGYEQYF
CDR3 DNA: TGTGCCAGCAGCAAGACAGGCTACGAGCAGTACTTC

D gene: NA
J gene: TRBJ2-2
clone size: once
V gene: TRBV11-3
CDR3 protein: CASSLEQVDTGELFF
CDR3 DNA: TGTGCCAGCAGCTTAGAACAGGTAGACACCGGGGAGCTGTTTTTT

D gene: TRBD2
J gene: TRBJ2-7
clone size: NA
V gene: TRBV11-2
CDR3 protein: CANSLSVGLAGGGYEQYF
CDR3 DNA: TGTGCCAACAGCTTATCTGTTGGACTAGCGGGAGGAGGGTACGAGCAGTACTTC

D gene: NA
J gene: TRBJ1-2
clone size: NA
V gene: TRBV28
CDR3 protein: CASSSPAEGRGYGYAF
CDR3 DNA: TGTGCCAGCAGCTCTCCCGCGGAGGGGCGAGGCTATGGCTACGCCTTC

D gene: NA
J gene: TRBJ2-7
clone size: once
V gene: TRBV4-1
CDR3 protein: CAGSRRDESPYEQYF
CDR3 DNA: TGCGCCGGCAGCCGTAGAGATGAATCGCCCTACGAGCAGTACTTC

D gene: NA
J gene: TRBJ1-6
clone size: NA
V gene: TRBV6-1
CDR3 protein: CASSEEGSGSSHLHF
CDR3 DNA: TGTGCCAGCAGTGAAGAAGGGAGTGGTAGTTCACACCTTCACTTT

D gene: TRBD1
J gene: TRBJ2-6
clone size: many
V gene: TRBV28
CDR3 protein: CASRGDSPSGANVLTF
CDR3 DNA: TGTGCCAGCAGGGGGGACAGCCCCTCTGGGGCCAACGTCCTGACTTTC

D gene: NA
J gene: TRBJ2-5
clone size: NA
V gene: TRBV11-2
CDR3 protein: CAGSLEGRVQYF
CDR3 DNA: TGTGCCGGCAGCTTAGAGGGAAGGGTCCAGTACTTC

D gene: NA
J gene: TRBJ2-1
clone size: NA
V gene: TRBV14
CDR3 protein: CASSQDTGSGRSQREYEQFF
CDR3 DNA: TGTGCCAGCAGCCAAGACACCGGGTCAGGTCGGAGCCAGCGTGAGTATGAGCAGTTCTTC

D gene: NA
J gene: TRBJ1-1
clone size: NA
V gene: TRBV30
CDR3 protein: CAWVGVANTEAFF
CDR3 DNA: TGTGCCTGGGTAGGAGTAGCGAACACTGAAGCTTTCTTT

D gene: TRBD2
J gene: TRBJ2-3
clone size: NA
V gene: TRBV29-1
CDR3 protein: CSASEVRTSGRATDTQYF
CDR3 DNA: TGCAGCGCGTCGGAGGTGCGGACTAGCGGGAGGGCCACAGATACGCAGTATTTT

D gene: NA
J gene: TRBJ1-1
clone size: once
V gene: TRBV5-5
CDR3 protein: CASSGSDIEAFF
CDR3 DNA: TGTGCCAGCAGCGGGAGCGACATTGAAGCTTTCTTT

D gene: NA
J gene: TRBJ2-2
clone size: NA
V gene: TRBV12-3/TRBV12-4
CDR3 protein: CASNIDRRRIAGELFF
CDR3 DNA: TGTGCCAGCAATATAGACAGGAGGCGCATAGCCGGGGAGCTCTTTTTT

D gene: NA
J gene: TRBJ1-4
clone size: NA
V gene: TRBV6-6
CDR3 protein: CASTLGGHNEKLFF
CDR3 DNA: TGTGCCAGCACTCTGGGGGGTCACAATGAAAAACTGTTTTTT

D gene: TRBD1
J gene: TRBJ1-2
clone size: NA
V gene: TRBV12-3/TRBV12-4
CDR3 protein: CAGSLRDRPFYGYTF
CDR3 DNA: TGTGCCGGCAGTTTAAGGGACAGGCCCTTCTACGGTTACACCTTC

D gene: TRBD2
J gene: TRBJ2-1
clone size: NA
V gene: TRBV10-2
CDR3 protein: CVSTIAGGSLNEQFF
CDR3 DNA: TGCGTCAGCACTATAGCGGGAGGAAGTCTCAATGAGCAGTTCTTC

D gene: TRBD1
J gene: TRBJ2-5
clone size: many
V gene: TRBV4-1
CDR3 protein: CASSHHNRGRVETQYF
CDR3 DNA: TGCGCCAGCAGCCACCATAACAGGGGGCGCGTAGAGACCCAGTACTTC

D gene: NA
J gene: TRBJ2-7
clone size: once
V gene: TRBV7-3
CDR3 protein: CASSLSLTGEYYF
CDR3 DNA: TGTGCCAGCAGCTTAAGCCTAACTGGCGAGTATTACTTC

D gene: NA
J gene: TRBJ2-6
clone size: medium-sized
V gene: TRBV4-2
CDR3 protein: CASSPETGANVLTF
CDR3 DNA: TGTGCCAGCAGCCCAGAAACTGGGGCCAACGTCCTGACTTTC

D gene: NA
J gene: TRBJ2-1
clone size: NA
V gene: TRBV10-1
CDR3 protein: CASSDRSSCNEQFF
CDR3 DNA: TGCGCCAGCAGTGACAGGAGCTCCTGCAATGAGCAGTTCTTC

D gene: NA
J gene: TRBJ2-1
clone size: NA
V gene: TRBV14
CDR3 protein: CTNSQLGSSGNEQFF
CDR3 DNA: TGTACCAACAGCCAGCTCGGGAGTAGCGGAAATGAGCAGTTCTTC

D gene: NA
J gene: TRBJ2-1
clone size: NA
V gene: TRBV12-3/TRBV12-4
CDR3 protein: CANSWVTGYNEQFF
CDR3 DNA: TGTGCCAACAGTTGGGTAACGGGCTACAATGAGCAGTTCTTC

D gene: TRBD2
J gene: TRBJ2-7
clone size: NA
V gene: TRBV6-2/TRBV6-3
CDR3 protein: CASTSGKSHEQYF
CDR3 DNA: TGTGCCAGTACTAGCGGGAAGTCCCACGAGCAGTACTTC

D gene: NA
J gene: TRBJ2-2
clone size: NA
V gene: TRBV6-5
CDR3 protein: CAHSKLSETNTGELFF
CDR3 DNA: TGTGCCCACAGTAAACTTAGCGAAACAAACACCGGGGAGCTGTTTTTT

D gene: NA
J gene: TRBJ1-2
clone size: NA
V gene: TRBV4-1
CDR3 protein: CASSEIANYGYAF
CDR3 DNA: TGCGCCAGCAGCGAGATAGCTAACTACGGCTACGCCTTC

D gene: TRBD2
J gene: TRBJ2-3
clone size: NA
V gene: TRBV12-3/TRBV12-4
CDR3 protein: CANSKLAGGEDTQYF
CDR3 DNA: TGTGCCAACAGTAAACTAGCGGGGGGAGAAGATACGCAGTATTTT

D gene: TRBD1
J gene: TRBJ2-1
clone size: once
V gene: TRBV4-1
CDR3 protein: CTSSQVSSSSGGQFF
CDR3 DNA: TGCACCAGCAGCCAAGTATCTAGCAGCTCAGGGGGGCAGTTCTTC

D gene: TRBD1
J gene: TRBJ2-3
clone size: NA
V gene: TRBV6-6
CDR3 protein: CASSHHRGGTDTQYF
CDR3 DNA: TGTGCCAGTAGTCATCACAGGGGAGGCACAGATACGCAGTATTTT

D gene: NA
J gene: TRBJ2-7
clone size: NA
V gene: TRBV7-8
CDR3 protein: CASSHDSSHEQYF
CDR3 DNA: TGTGCCAGCAGCCATGACAGCTCCCACGAGCAGTACTTC

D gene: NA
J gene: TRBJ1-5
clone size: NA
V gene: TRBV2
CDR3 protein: CASSGMTDSNQPQHF
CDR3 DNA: TGTGCCAGCAGTGGAATGACCGATAGTAATCAGCCCCAGCATTTT

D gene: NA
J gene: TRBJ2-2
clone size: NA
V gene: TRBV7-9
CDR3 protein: CASSPPHSGSGELFF
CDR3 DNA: TGTGCCAGCAGCCCTCCACACAGCGGTTCCGGGGAGCTGTTTTTT

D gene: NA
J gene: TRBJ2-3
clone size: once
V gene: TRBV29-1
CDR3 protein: CSVLLPGVIDMQYF
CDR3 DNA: TGCAGCGTTCTTCTTCCGGGAGTGATAGATATGCAGTATTTT

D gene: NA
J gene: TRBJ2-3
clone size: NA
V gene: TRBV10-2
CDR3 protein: CASIQGFELAQYF
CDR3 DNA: TGTGCCAGCATCCAGGGATTCGAACTAGCCCAGTATTTT

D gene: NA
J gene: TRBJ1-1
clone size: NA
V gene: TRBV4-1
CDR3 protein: CASSPKMNTEAFF
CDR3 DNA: TGCGCCAGCAGCCCAAAAATGAACACCGAAGCTTTCTTT

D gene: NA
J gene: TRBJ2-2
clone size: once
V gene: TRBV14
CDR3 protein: CTSSPPGRVKTGELLF
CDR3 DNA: TGTACCAGCAGCCCCCCGGGCAGGGTGAAGACCGGGGAGCTGCTTTTT